The rows below give T cell receptor beta chains drawn from one sample of a study of blood T cell repertoires in COVID-19. Using immunoSEQ multiplex PCR, the repertoire was profiled, and TCRdb retains in-frame clones only, with some absent. The profile shows under 250,000 clones, roughly 85% of them singletons. Sequenced: PBMCs or T cells enriched from blood (not recorded which). The origin of the receptors is a woman between 35 and 50 years old who had been exposed to COVID-19. Each CDR3 is given with its conserved first and last residue. The D gene is left open where the match is weak.

V gene	D gene	CDR3 length	J gene	CDR3 protein
TRBV28	TRBD1	14	TRBJ2-5	CASSSPGQGETQYF
TRBV28	.	14	TRBJ1-4	CASRETATNEKLFF
TRBV25-1	TRBD1	14	TRBJ1-4	CASSEQGAREKLFF
TRBV5-8	.	15	TRBJ1-2	CASDTGTPGGNGYTF
TRBV5-1	TRBD1	15	TRBJ1-1	CASSLTGQGDTEAFF
TRBV7-9	TRBD1	17	TRBJ1-2	CASSSPGTGGARYGYTF
TRBV6-2/TRBV6-3	TRBD1	17	TRBJ2-6	CASSYGTGPGGANVLTF
TRBV7-3	TRBD1	15	TRBJ2-7	CASRPGQGRFYEQYF
TRBV27	TRBD2	18	TRBJ2-1	CASKLSGLAGETRYEQFF
TRBV13	TRBD2	18	TRBJ2-3	CASSLALAGGRSTDTQYF
TRBV28	TRBD1	14	TRBJ1-2	CASSPGGQQGSYTF
TRBV5-1	TRBD1	15	TRBJ1-4	CASSLEGRGNEKLFF
TRBV7-2	.	15	TRBJ1-1	CASSLTLRVNTEAFF
TRBV14	.	14	TRBJ1-2	CASSRGGTLDGYTF
TRBV7-8	.	15	TRBJ2-1	CASSLDRQADNEQFF
TRBV9	.	13	TRBJ2-2	CASSVAAAGELFF
TRBV4-3	TRBD1	17	TRBJ2-1	CASSQDYNRGTNNEQFF